A single sample is the source of the 13 T cell receptor beta chains below, sequenced in a study of control samples from healthy donors and cancer patients (dated by TCRdb to between 2020 and 2021). The receptor library was made with the immunoSEQ multiplex PCR assay. As stored in TCRdb, this immuneACCESS dataset retains in-frame rearrangements with V and J assigned. A fraction of the clones does not appear; measured against another copy, unresolved V genes explain less than half of the discrepancy, and the remainder lacks a known reason. The sample has approximately 170,000 clones on record, 90% to 95% of them singletons. The ten top clones hold approximately 1.6% of the sample. Sequenced input: blood. The receptors stem from a woman younger than 45 in good health.

J is TRBJ1-5 and V is TRBV5-5, with unresolved D. CDR3 length: 14 residues. With 5 bases removed from V and 0 bases from J, the gap between germline ends came to 9 bases. The V gene's germline CDR1 is SGHKS and CDR2 YYEKEE (reference sequence). CDR3 residues: CASSEIYSNQPQHF. CDR3 in DNA: TGTGCCAGCAGTGAGATCTATAGCAATCAGCCCCAGCATTTT.

This chain links TRBV7-2 with TRBJ1-4, with 8 nucleotides matching TRBD1. V lost 5 bases and J lost 4; bases outside the gene matches: 3. The CDR3 totals 14 residues. Germline CDR1 SGHTA, CDR2 FQGNSA. CDR3 in DNA: TGTGCCAGCAGCCCCGACAGGGGTAATGAAAAACTGTTTTTT. Translated: CASSPDRGNEKLFF.

This sequence joins TRBV5-1 and TRBJ2-1; TRBD2 agrees at 13 bases. Trimming cost V 4 bases and J 6 bases; bases outside gene matches: 4. Germline loops: CDR1 SGHRS, CDR2 YFSETQ. The CDR3 contains 15 residues. CDR3 loop: CASSVTSGGTNEQFF. CDR3 in DNA: TGCGCCAGCAGCGTGACTAGCGGGGGGACCAATGAGCAGTTCTTC.

The CDR3 nucleotides are TGTGCCAGCAGCTTGACTAGCGGGAGGAAAACCGGGGAGCTGTTTTTT. Protein sequence: CASSLTSGRKTGELFF. The rearrangement uses TRBV7-3 and TRBJ2-2, with 13 positions matching TRBD2. The CDR3 extends over 16 amino acids. CDR1 SGHTA and CDR2 FQGTGA come from the germline V gene. The trim removed 3 bases at V and 5 bases at J, leaving 3 bases unmatched.

Details on this clone: This CDR3 is also generated by other DNA sequences in the sample. V is TRBV3-1 (or the pseudogene TRBV3-2) and J is TRBJ2-7, with TRBD2 matching 10 bases. V was clipped by 0 bases and J by 5 bases; unmatched bases: 10. The germline V gene has CDR1 LGHDT and CDR2 YNNKEL (reference sequence). CDR3 size: 17 residues. CDR3 region: CASSQDSLAGVGHEQYF. CDR3 nucleotide sequence: TGTGCCAGCAGCCAAGACTCCCTAGCGGGGGTGGGCCACGAGCAGTACTTC.

The V gene is TRBV7-9, the J gene TRBJ1-3; TRBD1 might be the D (6 bases). CDR3 length: 15 residues. Trimming removed 5 bases from V and 0 bases from J, with 11 bases in between. Germline V gives CDR1 SEHNR, CDR2 FQNEAQ (reference sequence). CDR3 nucleotides: TGTGCCAGCAGCGAACTACAGGGCTCTGGAAACACCATATATTTT. Amino acids: CASSELQGSGNTIYF.

The chain is built from TRBV7-9 and TRBJ1-2, with D maybe TRBD1 (5 bases). The CDR3 length is 14 residues. Trimming took off 1 base at V and 7 bases at J, with 13 bases between the two ends. CDR1 SEHNR and CDR2 FQNEAQ come from the germline V gene (reference sequence). CDR3 loop: CASSLVGQGSGYTF. The CDR3 DNA sequence: TGTGCCAGCAGCTTAGTTGGGCAGGGTAGTGGCTACACCTTC. Using reference TRBV7-9 and TRBJ1-2 for the parts outside the CDR3, the full variable domain is DTGVSQNPRHKITKRGQNVTFRCDPISEHNRLYWYRQTLGQGPEFLTYFQNEAQLEKSRLLSDRFSAERPKGSFSTLEIQRTEQGDSAMYLCASSLVGQGSGYTFGSGTRLTVV.

Only one count was recorded for this clone. The CDR3 region has the DNA TGCAGCGTTGAATACGGCGGAGAGACCCAGTACTTC. It encodes CSVEYGGETQYF. The rearrangement links TRBV29-1 to TRBJ2-5; no clear D gene. The V gene's germline CDR1 is SQVTM and CDR2 ANQGSEA. This CDR3 is built from 12 residues. The ends were cut back, 2 bases at V and 4 bases at J, with 8 bases in the middle. The full variable domain, its missing parts supplied by reference TRBV29-1 and TRBJ2-5, is SAVISQKPSRDICQRGTSLTIQCQVDSQVTMMFWYRQQPGQSLTLIATANQGSEATYESGFVIDKFPISRPNLTFSTLTVSNMSPEDSSIYLCSVEYGGETQYFGPGTRLLVL.

The chain has TRBV5-1 and TRBJ1-1; 8 positions match TRBD1. This CDR3 comprises 14 residues. CDR1 is SGHRS, CDR2 YFSETQ, per germline. J lost 1 base, V lost 3 bases, and 2 bases had no gene match. DNA for the CDR3: TGCGCCAGCAGCTCCGGACAGGGGAACACTGAAGCTTTCTTT. Its protein product is CASSSGQGNTEAFF.

This chain links TRBV6-5 with TRBJ1-5, with D possibly TRBD1 on 6 matching bases. The CDR3 covers 15 residues. The germline V gene has CDR1 MNHEY and CDR2 SVGAGI. The V and J ends lost 0 bases and 6 bases respectively, with 12 bases between them. In nucleotides, the CDR3 is TGTGCCAGCAGTTACTCCGGCGGGGGCCTTCAGCCCCAGCATTTT. It specifies CASSYSGGGLQPQHF.

The chain employs TRBV9 and TRBJ1-6; D may be TRBD1 (5 bases). V gave up 0 bases and J gave up 11 bases, with 9 bases separating them. The CDR3 is made up of 13 amino acids. Looked up from germline, CDR1 is SGDLS and CDR2 is YYNGEE. This chain's CDR3 is CASSVVGVPPLHF. In DNA, the CDR3 is TGTGCCAGCAGCGTAGTAGGGGTACCACCCCTCCACTTT. The full variable domain, completed using reference TRBV9 and TRBJ1-6, is DSGVTQTPKHLITATGQRVTLRCSPRSGDLSVYWYQQSLDQGLQFLIQYYNGEERAKGNILERFSAQQFPDLHSELNLSSLELGDSALYFCASSVVGVPPLHFGNGTRLTVT.

V usage is TRBV10-3 and J usage is TRBJ1-4; D is possibly TRBD1 (5 bases). In germline, CDR1 is ENHRY, CDR2 SYGVKD. The CDR3 extends over 13 amino acids. V lost 6 bases and J lost 7, with 12 bases in between. As DNA, the CDR3 is TGTGCCATCAGACCAGAAGGGGTTGAAAAACTGTTTTTT. Translated: CAIRPEGVEKLFF.

This sequence joins TRBV27 and TRBJ2-3; 7 positions agree with TRBD1. Germline V gene sequence: CDR1 MNHEY, CDR2 SMNVEV (reference sequence). The CDR3 sequence is 16 residues long. V lost 2 bases to trimming and J lost 1 base; unmatched junction nucleotides: 6. The CDR3 sequence is CASSLGTGVGTDTQYF. The CDR3 coding sequence is TGTGCCAGCAGTTTAGGAACAGGGGTTGGCACAGATACGCAGTATTTT.